The next 9 T cell receptor beta chains were all read from a single sample in a study of T cell repertoires in cytomegalovirus infection. Which antigens these TCRs recognize remains unknown. TCRdb fed the reads into MiXCR, producing one record per CDR3 protein. The sample includes under 300,000 distinct CDR3 sequences, roughly a fifth of them seen just once. The sequencing here drew on cultured PBMCs, taken from culture after CMV antigen stimulation. The receptors here all came from a human donor in good health (CMV status not recorded). Some clones in this sample may be carry-over from other donors' samples.

The CDR3 loop is CASSYSIPGQNYGYTF. The DNA for the CDR3 is TGTGCCAGCAGTTACTCGATTCCAGGACAGAACTATGGCTACACCTTC. The chain combines TRBV6-2 or TRBV6-3 with TRBJ1-2, with D possibly being TRBD1 (6 bases). The CDR3 extends over 16 amino acids. V lost 0 bases to trimming and J lost 2 bases, with 13 bases between them. The germline V gene has CDR1 MNHEY and CDR2 SVGEGT.

The chain couples TRBV7-6 to TRBJ2-1; D ambiguous. Germline assignment: CDR1 SGHVS and CDR2 FNYEAQ. This CDR3 is built from 13 residues. V lost 5 bases to trimming and J lost 7 bases, with 12 bases between them. The CDR3 DNA reads TGTGCCAGCAGCGCTCTTATGGGGAATGAGCAGTTCTTC. Protein sequence: CASSALMGNEQFF.

V and J are TRBV20-1 and TRBJ2-5; tentative D call: TRBD1 (6 bases). CDR3 length: 12 amino acids. V lost 4 bases and J 4 bases, leaving 10 bases between the germline ends. Per germline, CDR1 DFQATT and CDR2 SNEGSKA (reference sequence). Here the CDR3 DNA reads TGCAGTGCTAAACAGGGAGCAGAGACCCAGTACTTC. Its protein product is CSAKQGAETQYF.

This clonotype was counted many times. The CDR3 loop reads CASSQGSSGRHHEQFF. The CDR3, as DNA: TGCGCCAGCAGCCAAGGCAGTAGCGGGAGACATCATGAGCAGTTCTTC. The rearrangement uses TRBV4-3 and TRBJ2-1; 9 nucleotides match TRBD2. The CDR3 runs to 16 residues. Germline V gene lookup returns CDR1 LGHNA and CDR2 YSLEER. Losses at the gene ends were 1 base for V and 8 bases for J; bases not matched to a gene: 9.

J is TRBJ1-3 and V is TRBV11-2; 11 bases agree with TRBD1. The CDR3 length is 16 residues. Germline values: CDR1 SGHAT, CDR2 FQNNGV. Trimming took 4 bases from V and 9 from J; bases not matched to a gene: 11. CDR3 amino acids: CASSSIPGTGGGTIYF. CDR3 nucleotides: TGTGCCAGCAGCTCTATACCCGGGACAGGGGGAGGCACCATATATTTT.

CDR3: CASSLEGLTYNEQFF. The DNA of the CDR3 is TGTGCCAGCAGTTTGGAGGGACTGACCTACAATGAGCAGTTCTTC. The genes are TRBV27 and TRBJ2-1, with D possibly matching TRBD2 (6 bases). This CDR3 has 15 residues. Trimming shortened V by 3 bases and J by 2 bases, and 11 bases separated the two germline ends. The V gene's germline CDR1 is MNHEY and CDR2 SMNVEV (reference sequence).

This clonotype was seen many times. CDR3 sequence (DNA): TGTGCCAGCAGCTTAGTGAGGGAGCAGTACTTC. Translated, it gives CASSLVREQYF. The chain employs TRBV7-2 and TRBJ2-7; D gene ambiguous. The CDR3 extends over 11 amino acids. Germline V CDR1 and CDR2: SGHTA, FQGNSA. V lost 1 base to trimming and J lost 7 bases, with 5 bases between them.

Details on this clonotype: The junction departs from germline at one end; a sequencing error may be responsible. The chain uses TRBV7-9 and TRBJ1-3, with no clear D. This CDR3 contains 15 residues. CDR1 is SEHNR and CDR2 is FQNEAQ in the germline V gene (reference sequence). CDR3 protein: CTSSQTSRMGNTIYF. The CDR3 nucleotides are TGTACCAGCAGCCAAACCTCACGGATGGGAAACACCATATATTTT.

The table lists this clonotype with a count of one. The genes are TRBV7-9 and TRBJ1-5, with 7 bases aligning to TRBD1. The V and J ends lost 2 bases and 9 bases, in that order; junction bases with no gene match: 4. There are 13 residues in the CDR3. Germline V gene lookup returns CDR1 SEHNR and CDR2 FQNEAQ (reference sequence). The CDR3 DNA is TGTGCCAGCAGCTTAATCCAGGGGGTGCCCCAGCATTTT. It yields the protein CASSLIQGVPQHF.